The sequence of this T cell receptor beta chain was determined in a study of T cell repertoires in cytomegalovirus infection. About the study: CMV infection together with matching HLA type was indicated by public TCR beta signatures.

Trimming stripped 1 base from V and 4 bases from J, with 19 bases between. This CDR3 spans 17 amino acids. Findings of the study overall: Clonotype analysis showed dominance of the ex vivo response by HLA-C-restricted CMV-specific TCR beta clonotypes.

A single record per CDR3 protein comes from TCRdb applying MiXCR to the reads. The top ten hold roughly 13% of the sample, which has around 450,000 distinct CDR3 sequences, roughly 30% seen once. Notes on this clonotype: Its antigen remains unknown.

The specimen was PBMCs. The clonotype originates from a human donor in good health (CMV status not recorded). Some clones in this sample may be carry-over from other donors' samples. This sequence joins TRBV12-3 or TRBV12-4 and TRBJ1-1; no reliable D call. CDR3 in amino acids: CASSLGGGGREGTEAFF. DNA for the CDR3: TGTGCCAGCAGTTTAGGGGGTGGAGGACGGGAGGGCACTGAAGCTTTCTTT.